This T cell receptor beta chain was sequenced for a study of identical twins. Study findings and constraints: The analysis was cross-sectional rather than longitudinal within donors.

In every case, the donor was a healthy Caucasian. There are a few counts of this clonotype. The antigen remains undetermined. Template switching supplied a universal primer site; unique molecular identifiers were carried on the cDNA. In TCRdb, the 5' RACE reads were re-called with MiXCR into one record per CDR3 protein. The table includes 450,000 or so distinct CDR3 sequences, over 12% detected once. The CDR3 runs to 15 residues. From germline, CDR1 is ENHRY and CDR2 SYGVKD. V was pared by 4 bases and J by 1 base, with 12 bases between. These data were likewise used in another study, on yellow fever vaccine responses in identical twins.

The receptor was derived from a woman under 30 in good health. Sequencing was done on a sample of CD4+ T cells sorted from blood. The chain recombines TRBV10-3 with TRBJ2-3; D call uncertain. CDR3 loop: CAISGAPRGTDTQYF. Written as DNA, the CDR3 is TGTGCCATCAGTGGGGCGCCCCGGGGCACAGATACGCAGTATTTT.